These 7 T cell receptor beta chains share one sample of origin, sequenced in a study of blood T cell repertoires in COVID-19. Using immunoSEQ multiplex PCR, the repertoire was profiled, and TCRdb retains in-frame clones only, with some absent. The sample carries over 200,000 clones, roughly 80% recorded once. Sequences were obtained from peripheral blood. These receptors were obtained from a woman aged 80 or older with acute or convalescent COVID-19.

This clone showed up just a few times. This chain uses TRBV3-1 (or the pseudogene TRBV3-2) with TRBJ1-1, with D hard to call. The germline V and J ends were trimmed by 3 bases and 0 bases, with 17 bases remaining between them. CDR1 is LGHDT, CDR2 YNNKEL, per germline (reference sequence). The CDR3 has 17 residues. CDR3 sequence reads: CASSQSGFPFMNTEAFF. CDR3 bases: TGTGCCAGCAGCCAGTCGGGATTTCCTTTCATGAACACTGAAGCTTTCTTT.

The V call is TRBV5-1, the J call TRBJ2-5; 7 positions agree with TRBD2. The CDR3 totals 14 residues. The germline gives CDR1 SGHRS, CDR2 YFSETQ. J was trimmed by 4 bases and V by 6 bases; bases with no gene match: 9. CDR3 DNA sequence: TGCGCCAGCAATTCGGGGAGGGAGAGAGAGACCCAGTACTTC. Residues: CASNSGRERETQYF.

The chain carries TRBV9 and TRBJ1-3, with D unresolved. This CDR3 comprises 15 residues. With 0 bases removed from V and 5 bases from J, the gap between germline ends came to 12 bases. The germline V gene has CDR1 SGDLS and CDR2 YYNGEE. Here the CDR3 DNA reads TGTGCCAGCAGCGTAGCTACGGGAATCCGAAACACCATATATTTT. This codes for CASSVATGIRNTIYF.

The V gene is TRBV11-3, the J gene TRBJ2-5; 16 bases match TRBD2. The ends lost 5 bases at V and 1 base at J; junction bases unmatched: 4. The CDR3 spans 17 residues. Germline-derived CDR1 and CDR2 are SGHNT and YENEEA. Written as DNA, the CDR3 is TGTGCCAGCAGCCAGGGGACTAGCGGGGGGGCCCAAGAGACCCAGTACTTC. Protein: CASSQGTSGGAQETQYF.

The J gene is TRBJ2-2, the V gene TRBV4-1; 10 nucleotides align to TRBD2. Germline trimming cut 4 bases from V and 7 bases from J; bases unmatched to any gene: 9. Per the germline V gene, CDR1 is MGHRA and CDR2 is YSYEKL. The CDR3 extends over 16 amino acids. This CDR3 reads CASSPRVLAGIGELFF. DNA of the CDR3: TGCGCCAGCAGCCCTCGAGTACTAGCGGGAATCGGGGAGCTGTTTTTT.

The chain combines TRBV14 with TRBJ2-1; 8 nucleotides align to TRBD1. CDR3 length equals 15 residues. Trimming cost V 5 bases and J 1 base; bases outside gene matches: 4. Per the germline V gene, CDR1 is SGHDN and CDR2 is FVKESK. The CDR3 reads CASSRQGLSYNEQFF. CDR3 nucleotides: TGTGCCAGCAGCAGACAGGGGTTGTCCTACAATGAGCAGTTCTTC. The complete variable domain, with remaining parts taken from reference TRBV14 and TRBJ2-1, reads EAGVTQFPSHSVIEKGQTVTLRCDPISGHDNLYWYRRVMGKEIKFLLHFVKESKQDESGMPNNRFLAERTGGTYSTLKVQPAELEDSGVYFCASSRQGLSYNEQFFGPGTRLTVL.

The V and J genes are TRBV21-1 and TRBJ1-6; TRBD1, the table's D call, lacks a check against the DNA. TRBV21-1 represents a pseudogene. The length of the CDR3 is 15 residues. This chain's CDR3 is CASSTLGERDSPLHF. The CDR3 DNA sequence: TGTGCCAGCAGCACCTTAGGGGAAAGAGATTCACCCCTCCACTTT.